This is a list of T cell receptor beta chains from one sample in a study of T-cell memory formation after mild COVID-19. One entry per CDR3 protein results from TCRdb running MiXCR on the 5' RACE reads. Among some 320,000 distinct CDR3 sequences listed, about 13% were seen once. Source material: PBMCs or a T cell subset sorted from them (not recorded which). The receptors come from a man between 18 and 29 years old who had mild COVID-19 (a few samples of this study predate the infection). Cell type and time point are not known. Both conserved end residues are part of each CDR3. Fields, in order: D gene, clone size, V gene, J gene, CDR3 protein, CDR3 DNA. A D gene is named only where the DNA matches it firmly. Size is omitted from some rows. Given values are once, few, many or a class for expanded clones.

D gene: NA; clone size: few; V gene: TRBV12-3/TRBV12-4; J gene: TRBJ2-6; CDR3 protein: CASSPRSGANVLTF; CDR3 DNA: TGTGCCAGCAGCCCCCGCTCTGGGGCCAACGTCCTGACTTTC
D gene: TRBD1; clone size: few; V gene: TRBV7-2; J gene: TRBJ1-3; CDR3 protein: CASSLVQGPGNTIYF; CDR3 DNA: TGTGCCAGCAGCTTAGTACAGGGGCCTGGAAACACCATATATTTT
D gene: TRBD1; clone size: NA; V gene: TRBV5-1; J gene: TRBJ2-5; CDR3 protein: CASTTGQGRETQYF; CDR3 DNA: TGCGCCAGCACCACAGGACAGGGACGAGAGACCCAGTACTTC
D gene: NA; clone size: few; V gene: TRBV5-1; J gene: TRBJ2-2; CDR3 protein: CASSFNPGEIPGELFF; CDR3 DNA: TGCGCCAGCAGCTTCAACCCAGGCGAAATTCCCGGGGAGCTGTTTTTT
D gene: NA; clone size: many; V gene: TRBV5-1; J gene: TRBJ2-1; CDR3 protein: CASSSGTPYNEQFF; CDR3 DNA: TGCGCCAGCAGCTCGGGGACTCCCTACAATGAGCAGTTCTTC
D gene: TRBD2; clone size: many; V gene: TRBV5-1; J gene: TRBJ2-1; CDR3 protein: CASSTLLAGGVDEQFF; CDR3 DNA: TGCGCCAGCAGCACTCTACTAGCGGGGGGTGTCGATGAGCAGTTCTTC
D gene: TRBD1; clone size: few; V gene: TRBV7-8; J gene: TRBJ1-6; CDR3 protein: CASSPGQGGSSPLHF; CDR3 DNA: TGTGCCAGCAGCCCAGGACAGGGTGGGAGTTCACCCCTCCACTTT
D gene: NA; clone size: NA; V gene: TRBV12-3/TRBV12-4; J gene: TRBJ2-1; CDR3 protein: CASADWSSYNEQFF; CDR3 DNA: TGTGCCAGCGCGGACTGGAGCTCCTACAATGAGCAGTTCTTC
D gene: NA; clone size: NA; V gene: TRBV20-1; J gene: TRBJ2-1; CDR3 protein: CSARDGRKSAYNEQFF; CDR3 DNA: TGCAGTGCTCGGGACGGACGAAAATCCGCCTACAATGAGCAGTTCTTC
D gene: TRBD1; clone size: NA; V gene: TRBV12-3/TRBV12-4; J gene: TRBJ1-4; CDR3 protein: CASSRRDRLMNELFF; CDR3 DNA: TGTGCCAGCAGCCGGCGGGACAGACTAATGAATGAACTGTTTTTT
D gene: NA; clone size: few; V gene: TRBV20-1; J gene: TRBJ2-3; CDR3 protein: CSARVGSTDTQYF; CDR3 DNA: TGCAGTGCTAGAGTTGGCAGCACAGATACGCAGTATTTT
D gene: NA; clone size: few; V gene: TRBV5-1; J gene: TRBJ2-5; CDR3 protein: CASRETGGETQYF; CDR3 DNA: TGCGCCAGCCGAGAAACTGGCGGAGAGACCCAGTACTTC
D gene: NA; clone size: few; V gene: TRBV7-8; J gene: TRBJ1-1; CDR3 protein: CASSWTNTEAFF; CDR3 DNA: TGTGCCAGCAGCTGGACGAACACTGAAGCTTTCTTT
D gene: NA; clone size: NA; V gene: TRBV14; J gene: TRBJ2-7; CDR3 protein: CASSHGIYEQYF; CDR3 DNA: TGTGCCAGCAGCCATGGTATTTACGAGCAGTACTTC
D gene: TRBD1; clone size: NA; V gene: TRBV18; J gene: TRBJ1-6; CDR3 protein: CASSPMTGYSPLHF; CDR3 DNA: TGTGCCAGCTCACCAATGACAGGGTATTCACCCCTCCACTTT
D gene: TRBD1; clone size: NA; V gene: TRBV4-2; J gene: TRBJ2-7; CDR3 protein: CASSRGTGPTYEQYF; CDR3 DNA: TGTGCCAGCAGCCGTGGGACAGGGCCTACCTACGAGCAGTACTTC
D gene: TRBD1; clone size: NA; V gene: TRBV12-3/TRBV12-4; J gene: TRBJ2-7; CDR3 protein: CASSSAGTGGSEQYF; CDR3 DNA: TGTGCCAGCAGCTCCGCCGGGACAGGGGGTTCCGAGCAGTACTTC
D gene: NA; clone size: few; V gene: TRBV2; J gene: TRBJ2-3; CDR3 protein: CASSEFTWGDTQYF; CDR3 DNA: TGTGCCAGCAGTGAATTTACCTGGGGAGATACGCAGTATTTT
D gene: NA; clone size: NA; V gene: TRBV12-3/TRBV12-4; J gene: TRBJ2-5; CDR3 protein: CASTQGIQETQYF; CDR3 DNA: TGTGCCAGCACCCAAGGCATCCAAGAGACCCAGTACTTC
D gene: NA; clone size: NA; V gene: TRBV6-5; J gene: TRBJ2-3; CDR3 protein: CASSRGGPDTQYF; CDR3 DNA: TGTGCCAGCAGTCGAGGTGGACCAGATACGCAGTATTTT
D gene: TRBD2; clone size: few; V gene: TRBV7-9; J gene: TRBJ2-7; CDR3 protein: CASSHAGLAGKGQYF; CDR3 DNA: TGTGCCAGCAGCCACGCAGGACTAGCGGGGAAGGGGCAGTACTTC
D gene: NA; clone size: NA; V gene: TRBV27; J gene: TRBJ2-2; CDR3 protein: CASSFIDTGELFF; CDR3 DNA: TGTGCCAGCAGTTTTATAGACACCGGGGAGCTGTTTTTT
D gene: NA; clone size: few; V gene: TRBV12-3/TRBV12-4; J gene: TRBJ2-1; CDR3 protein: CASSWKREYNEQFF; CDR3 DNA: TGTGCCAGCAGTTGGAAAAGGGAGTACAATGAGCAGTTCTTC
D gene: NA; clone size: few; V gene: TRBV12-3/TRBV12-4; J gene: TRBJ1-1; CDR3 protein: CASTLRNEAFF; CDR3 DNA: TGTGCCAGCACCCTGCGGAATGAAGCTTTCTTT
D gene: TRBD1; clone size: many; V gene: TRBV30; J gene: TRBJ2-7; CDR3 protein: CAWRRTGAHEQYF; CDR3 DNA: TGTGCCTGGAGAAGGACAGGGGCACACGAGCAGTACTTC
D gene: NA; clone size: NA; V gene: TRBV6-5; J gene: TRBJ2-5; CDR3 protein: CASSYSISEETQYF; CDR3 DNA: TGTGCCAGCAGTTACTCGATATCAGAAGAGACCCAGTACTTC
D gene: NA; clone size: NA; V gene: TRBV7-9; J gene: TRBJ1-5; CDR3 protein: CASSAQGTLFNQPQHF; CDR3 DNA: TGTGCCAGCAGCGCCCAGGGGACCCTCTTCAATCAGCCCCAGCATTTT
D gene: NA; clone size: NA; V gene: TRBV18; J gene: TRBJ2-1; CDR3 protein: CASSRDHANNEQFF; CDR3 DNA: TGTGCCAGCTCACGGGACCATGCGAACAATGAGCAGTTCTTC
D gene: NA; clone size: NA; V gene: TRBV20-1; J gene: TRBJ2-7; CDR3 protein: CSARKASGSVYEQYF; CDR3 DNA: TGCAGTGCTAGAAAAGCCTCAGGCAGTGTATACGAGCAGTACTTC
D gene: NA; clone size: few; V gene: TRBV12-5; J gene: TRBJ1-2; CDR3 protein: CASGQSPTGQKGGYTF; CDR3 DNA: TGTGCTAGTGGCCAATCCCCGACAGGACAAAAAGGCGGCTACACCTTC
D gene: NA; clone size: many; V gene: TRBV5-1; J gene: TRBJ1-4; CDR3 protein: CASSLGPSTNEKLFF; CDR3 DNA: TGCGCCAGCAGCTTGGGGCCCTCAACTAATGAAAAACTGTTTTTT
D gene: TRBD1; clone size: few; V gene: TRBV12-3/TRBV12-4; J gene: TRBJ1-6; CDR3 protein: CASSLRGQGYSPLHF; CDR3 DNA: TGTGCCAGCAGCCTGAGGGGGCAGGGGTACTCACCCCTCCACTTT
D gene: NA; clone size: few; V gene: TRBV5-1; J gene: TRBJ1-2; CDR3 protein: CASSLAEESYGYTF; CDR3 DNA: TGCGCCAGCAGCTTGGCCGAGGAGTCGTATGGCTACACCTTC
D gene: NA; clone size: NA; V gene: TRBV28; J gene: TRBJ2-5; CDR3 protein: CASSFVREETQYF; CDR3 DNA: TGTGCCAGCAGTTTTGTCAGGGAAGAGACCCAGTACTTC
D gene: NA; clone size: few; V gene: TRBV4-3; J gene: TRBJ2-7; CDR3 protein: CASSQGGLSYEQYF; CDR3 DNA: TGCGCCAGCAGCCAAGGAGGGCTCTCCTACGAGCAGTACTTC
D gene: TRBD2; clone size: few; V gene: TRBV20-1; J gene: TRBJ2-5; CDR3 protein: CSARSRWTSGKETQYF; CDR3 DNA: TGCAGTGCTAGATCGCGATGGACTAGCGGCAAAGAGACCCAGTACTTC
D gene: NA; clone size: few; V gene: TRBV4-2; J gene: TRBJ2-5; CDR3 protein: CASSQENNQETQYF; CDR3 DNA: TGTGCCAGCAGCCAAGAAAACAACCAAGAGACCCAGTACTTC
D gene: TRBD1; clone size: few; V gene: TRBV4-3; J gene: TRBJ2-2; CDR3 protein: CASSLTGGYGGELFF; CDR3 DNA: TGCGCCAGCAGCCTTACAGGGGGTTATGGCGGGGAGCTGTTTTTT
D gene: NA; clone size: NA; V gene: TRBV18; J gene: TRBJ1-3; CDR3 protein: CASSAPSSSGGNTIYF; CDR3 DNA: TGTGCCAGCTCCGCTCCTTCCTCTTCGGGCGGAAACACCATATATTTT
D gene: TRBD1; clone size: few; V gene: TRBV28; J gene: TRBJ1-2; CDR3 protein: CASSPAMRQGARGYTF; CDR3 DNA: TGTGCCAGCAGCCCCGCAATGAGACAGGGGGCCCGTGGCTACACCTTC
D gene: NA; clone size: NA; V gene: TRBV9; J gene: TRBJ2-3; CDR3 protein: CGSSVVTWDTQYF; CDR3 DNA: TGTGGCAGCAGCGTAGTGACGTGGGATACGCAGTATTTT
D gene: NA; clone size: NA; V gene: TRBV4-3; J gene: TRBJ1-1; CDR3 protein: CASSQERTLNTEAFF; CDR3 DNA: TGCGCCAGCAGCCAAGAACGCACGCTGAACACTGAAGCTTTCTTT
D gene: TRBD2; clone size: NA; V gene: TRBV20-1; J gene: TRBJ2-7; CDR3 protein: CSARRLADSYEQYF; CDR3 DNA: TGCAGTGCCAGACGACTAGCGGATAGCTACGAGCAGTACTTC
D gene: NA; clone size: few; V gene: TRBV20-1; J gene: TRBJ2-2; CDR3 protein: CSARGGNTGELFF; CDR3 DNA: TGCAGTGCTAGAGGGGGTAACACCGGGGAGCTGTTTTTT
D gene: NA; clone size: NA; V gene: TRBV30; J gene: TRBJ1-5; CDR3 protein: CAWSVGGVQPQHF; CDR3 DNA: TGTGCCTGGAGTGTAGGGGGAGTTCAGCCCCAGCATTTT
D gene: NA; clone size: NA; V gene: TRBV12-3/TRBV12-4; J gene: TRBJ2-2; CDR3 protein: CASSEQAGELFF; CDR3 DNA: TGTGCCAGCAGTGAGCAGGCCGGGGAGCTGTTTTTT
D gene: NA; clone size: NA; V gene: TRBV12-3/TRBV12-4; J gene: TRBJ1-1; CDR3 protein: CASSGDGDNTEAFF; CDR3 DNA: TGTGCCAGCAGTGGGGACGGGGACAACACTGAAGCTTTCTTT
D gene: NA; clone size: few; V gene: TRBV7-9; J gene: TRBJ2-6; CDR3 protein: CASSFTGPGANVLTF; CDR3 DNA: TGTGCCAGCAGCTTTACAGGGCCTGGGGCCAACGTCCTGACTTTC
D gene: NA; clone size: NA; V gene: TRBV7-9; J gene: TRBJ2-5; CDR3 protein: CASSPPTVSMKGETQYF; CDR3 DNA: TGTGCCAGCAGCCCCCCGACAGTGAGCATGAAAGGAGAGACCCAGTACTTC
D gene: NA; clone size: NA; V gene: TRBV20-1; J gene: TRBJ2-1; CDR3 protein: CSALHYRTPKAEQFF; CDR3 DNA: TGCAGTGCCCTCCACTACCGGACTCCGAAGGCCGAGCAGTTCTTC
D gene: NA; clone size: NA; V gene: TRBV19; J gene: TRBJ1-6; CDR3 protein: CASSPPRYRVNSPLHF; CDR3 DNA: TGTGCCAGTAGTCCCCCTAGGTATCGGGTTAATTCACCCCTCCACTTT
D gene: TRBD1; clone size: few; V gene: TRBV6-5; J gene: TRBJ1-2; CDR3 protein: CASSNRGTVYGYTF; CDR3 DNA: TGTGCCAGCAGCAACAGAGGGACAGTTTATGGCTACACCTTC
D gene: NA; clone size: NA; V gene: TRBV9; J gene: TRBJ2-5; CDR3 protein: CASSVGVNKETQYF; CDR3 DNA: TGTGCCAGCAGCGTAGGAGTCAATAAAGAGACCCAGTACTTC
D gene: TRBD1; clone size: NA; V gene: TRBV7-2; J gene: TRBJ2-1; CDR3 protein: CASSLDRGLSYEQFF; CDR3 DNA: TGTGCCAGCAGCCTAGACAGGGGACTGTCGTATGAGCAGTTCTTC